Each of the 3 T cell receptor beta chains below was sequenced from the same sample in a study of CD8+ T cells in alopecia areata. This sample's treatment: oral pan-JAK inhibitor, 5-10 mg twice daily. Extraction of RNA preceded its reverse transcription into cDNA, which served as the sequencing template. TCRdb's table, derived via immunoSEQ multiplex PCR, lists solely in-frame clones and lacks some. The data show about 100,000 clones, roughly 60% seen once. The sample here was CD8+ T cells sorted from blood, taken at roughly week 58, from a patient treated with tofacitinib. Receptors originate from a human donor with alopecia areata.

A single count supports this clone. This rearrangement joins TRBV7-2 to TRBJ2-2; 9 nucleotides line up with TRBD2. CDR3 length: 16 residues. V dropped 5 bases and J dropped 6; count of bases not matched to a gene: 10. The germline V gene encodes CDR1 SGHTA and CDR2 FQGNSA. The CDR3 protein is CASSLTSGTFAGELFF. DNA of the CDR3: TGTGCCAGCAGCCTGACTAGCGGCACGTTCGCCGGGGAGCTGTTTTTT. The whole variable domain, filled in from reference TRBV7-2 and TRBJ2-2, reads GAGVSQSPSNKVTEKGKDVELRCDPISGHTALYWYRQSLGQGLEFLIYFQGNSAPDKSGLPSDRFSAERTGGSVSTLTIQRTQQEDSAVYLCASSLTSGTFAGELFFGEGSRLTVL.

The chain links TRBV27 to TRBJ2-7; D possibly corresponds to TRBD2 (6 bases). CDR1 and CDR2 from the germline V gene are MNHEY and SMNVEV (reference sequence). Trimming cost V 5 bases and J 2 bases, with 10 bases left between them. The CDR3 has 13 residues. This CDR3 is CASSRDSAYEQYF. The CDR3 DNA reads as TGTGCCAGCAGTCGGGACTCTGCCTACGAGCAGTACTTC.

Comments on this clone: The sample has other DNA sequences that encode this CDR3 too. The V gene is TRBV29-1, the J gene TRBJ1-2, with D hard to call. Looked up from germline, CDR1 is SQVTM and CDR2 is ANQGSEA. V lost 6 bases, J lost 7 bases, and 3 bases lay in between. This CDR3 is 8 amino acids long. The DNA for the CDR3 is TGCAGCGTATCTGGCTACACCTTC. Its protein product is CSVSGYTF.